Reported below is one TCR beta chain. Its antigen is unknown. These data are taken from a study of esophageal squamous cell carcinoma under preoperative chemotherapy. Study-wide background: Both tumor-infiltrating lymphocytes and peripheral blood T cells were profiled. Study observations and caveats: Peripheral T cells migrating into the tumor appeared to partly supply post-treatment tumor-infiltrating lymphocytes. After chemotherapy, TCR diversity rose significantly in peripheral T cells but not in tumor-infiltrating lymphocytes.

Trimming shortened V by 1 base and J by 0 bases, and 20 bases separated the two germline ends. The germline gives CDR1 MNHEY, CDR2 SMNVEV (reference sequence). This CDR3 is built from 19 residues. TCRdb re-called the PCR reads with MiXCR, one entry per CDR3 protein. This sample has more than 15,000 distinct CDR3 sequences; around 45% occur once, and the top ten carry over 25%. Time point specified: before preoperative PTX-NDP chemotherapy. Preoperative chemotherapy with paclitaxel-nedaplatin was given to patients before surgery. The specimen was taken from a patient given preoperative chemotherapy. The receptor comes from a human donor with esophageal squamous cell carcinoma. The donor label of this sample is uncertain. This chain connects TRBV27 to TRBJ2-3; D possibly corresponds to TRBD2 (5 bases). The CDR3 DNA is TGTGCCAGCAGTTTATATCCAGGACTGACCGCCACTAGCACAGATACGCAGTATTTT. Encoded protein: CASSLYPGLTATSTDTQYF.